Sequencing of this TCR beta chain was carried out in a study of CD8+CD57+ T cells in acquired aplastic anemia. The overall study: Mean yield of DNA from sorted CD4+ and CD8+ cells was 3 to 3.5 ug. Healthy donors had, on average, around 9.9 million reads for their CD4+ cells. General study points: There were about 27 CD8+ CDR3 sequences that occurred in both patients and controls.

Germline V CDR1 and CDR2: LNHNV, YYDKDF (reference sequence). The CDR3 has 14 amino acids. V dropped 6 bases and J dropped 5; count of bases not matched to a gene: 8. Regarding this clonotype: Its antigen remains unknown.

Both TCR beta VDJ combination and CDR3 sequence profiling were carried out. Genomic DNA was the template for this profiling. TCRdb ran MiXCR on the reads and lists one entry per CDR3 protein. This table holds under 200,000 distinct CDR3 sequences, 35% to 55% found once. Input material: sorted CD4+, CD8+, or CD8+CD57+ T cells (not recorded which) from PBMCs. The receptor was isolated from a human donor in good health. The chain combines TRBV15 with TRBJ1-1; TRBD1 aligns across 8 bases. This CDR3 is CATSGQGAWTEAFF. In nucleotides, the CDR3 is TGTGCCACCAGTGGACAGGGCGCGTGGACTGAAGCTTTCTTT.